This paragraph reports one T cell receptor (beta chain). This record belongs to a study of T cells after posttransplantation cyclophosphamide. Controls had myeloablative marrow grafts with methotrexate and calcineurin inhibitor, sampled at 1 year. Only in-frame clones appear in the TCRdb table, and some are missing; sequencing was by immunoSEQ multiplex PCR. Of about 9,900 clones in the sample, roughly 90% were seen once. This sample comprised PBMCs, obtained after an allogeneic stem cell transplant with a calcineurin inhibitor and methotrexate. The receptor comes from a male patient aged 30 to 39 who received an allogeneic stem cell transplant from an unrelated donor, was CMV-positive, and had no GVHD. A subset of T cells may come from the graft donor.

The CDR3 region is CASSFLDGGGAYEQYF. The DNA of the CDR3 is TGTGCCAGCAGTTTTCTGGATGGGGGGGGCGCCTACGAGCAGTACTTC. The rearrangement uses TRBV27 and TRBJ2-7, with D possibly matching TRBD2 (7 bases). Trimming pared 3 bases from V and 2 bases from J, leaving 17 bases between. The CDR3 covers 16 residues. CDR1 MNHEY and CDR2 SMNVEV come from the germline V gene (reference sequence).